The rows below give T cell receptor beta chains drawn from one sample of a study of radiotherapy plus CTLA-4 blockade in lung cancer. The data were produced by immunoSEQ multiplex PCR, yet TCRdb's version contains in-frame clones alone and is incomplete. The sample includes 50,000 to 65,000 clones, approximately 79% of them seen just once. The sample here was peripheral blood, taken from a patient treated with radiotherapy plus ipilimumab. The origin of the receptors is a human donor with non-small cell lung cancer who had a complete response to radiotherapy plus ipilimumab. Each CDR3 is given without its conserved first and last residue. D genes are given only for firm matches.

V gene	J gene	D gene	CDR3 protein
TRBV7-2	TRBJ1-4	-	ASSPQRSTNEKLF
TRBV6-4	TRBJ2-1	TRBD2	ASSDSGAGGITRNEQF
TRBV7-9	TRBJ2-1	TRBD1	ASSPGQVLSNEQF
TRBV7-9	-	TRBD2	ASSLISGGRYEQY
TRBV7-2	TRBJ2-3	-	ASSLMEITDTQY
TRBV30	-	TRBD1	AWGRLGQGIFEQY
TRBV11-3	TRBJ1-5	-	ASSFEGDQPQH
TRBV5-1	TRBJ1-3	-	ASGVGGAISGNTIY
TRBV6-1	TRBJ2-3	-	ASSEESAGTGTDTQY
TRBV7-9	TRBJ1-4	-	ASQAGLGGPNEKLF
TRBV30	TRBJ2-7	-	AWSVPGYYEQY
TRBV5-6	TRBJ2-3	TRBD2	ASSLEGSGNTDTQY
TRBV4-1	TRBJ2-7	TRBD1	ASSHRTGQATYEQY
TRBV5-4	TRBJ1-4	-	ASSLKGRDEKLF
TRBV9	TRBJ1-2	TRBD1	ASSGGQSRYGYT
TRBV11-2	TRBJ2-3	-	ASSSGGLSTDTQY
TRBV18	TRBJ1-2	-	ASSPPSADYGYT
TRBV18	TRBJ1-4	TRBD1	ASSPDRGATNEKLF
TRBV7-9	TRBJ2-6	TRBD1	ASSPGQGASGANVLT
TRBV18	TRBJ2-1	TRBD1	ASSGDRENEQF
TRBV6-5	TRBJ1-2	TRBD1	ASRTGYGYT
TRBV7-9	TRBJ2-5	TRBD1	ASSLGTGFLDEQY
TRBV30	TRBJ1-2	-	AWSRQVNYGYT
TRBV15	TRBJ2-1	TRBD1	ATSREGQGYNEQF
TRBV5-4	TRBJ1-2	-	ASSSVLRDRGYT
TRBV11-2	TRBJ2-1	TRBD1	ASSLDRGPYNEQF
TRBV7-2	TRBJ2-1	-	ASSLGLAANEQF
TRBV9	TRBJ1-2	TRBD1	ASSEFVVQGAVGYT
TRBV5-1	TRBJ2-1	TRBD2	ASSLEGLAGTLYNEQF
TRBV4-2	TRBJ1-4	-	ASSQDPGTNNEKLF
TRBV30	TRBJ2-7	TRBD2	ARSVQWTSGGREQY
TRBV6-5	TRBJ2-1	-	ASSQGTSSYNEQF
TRBV7-9	TRBJ2-7	-	ASSRPRGEQY
TRBV7-9	TRBJ1-1	-	ASSLAVALEAF
TRBV7-9	TRBJ2-1	TRBD2	ASSLVGGRGHNEQF
TRBV2	TRBJ1-2	TRBD1	ASTGQGYGYT
TRBV6-6	TRBJ1-2	TRBD1	ASRHGGTGIDYGYT
TRBV11-2	TRBJ2-2	-	ASSWPEGGGDTGELF
TRBV9	TRBJ1-5	-	ASSVDPDQPQH
TRBV5-1	TRBJ2-3	TRBD2	ASKRTGTSDTDTQY
TRBV6-5	TRBJ1-1	-	ASSYGDMDTEAF
TRBV4-1	TRBJ2-1	TRBD2	ASSPRAGLAGVGVGEQF